Listed below are T cell receptor beta chains from one sample, sequenced in a study of control samples from healthy donors and cancer patients. The data were produced by immunoSEQ multiplex PCR, yet TCRdb's version contains in-frame clones alone and is incomplete. The table includes more than 20,000 clones, more than 75% detected once. Input material: PBMCs. The receptors come from a man aged 45 to 65 with lung cancer. The CDR3 runs from the conserved cysteine through the conserved F or W. Fields, in order: J gene, D gene, V gene, clone size, CDR3 protein, CDR3 DNA. A D gene is named only where the DNA matches it firmly. The listing skips clone size in some rows; elsewhere it reads once, few, many or a size class.

TRBJ2-3 | TRBD1 | TRBV5-1 | . | CASSLATGTATDTQYF | TGCGCCAGCAGCCTCGCTACCGGGACAGCCACAGATACGCAGTATTTT
TRBJ2-5 | . | TRBV25-1 | . | CASSAPGPRETQYF | TGTGCCAGCAGTGCCCCCGGGCCCCGGGAGACCCAGTACTTC
TRBJ2-5 | . | TRBV2 | . | CASSEEGVVGETQYF | TGTGCCAGCAGTGAGGAGGGGGTTGTGGGAGAGACCCAGTACTTC
TRBJ2-5 | . | TRBV21-1 | . | CASSKTGGREETQYF | TGTGCCAGCAGCAAGACAGGGGGAAGGGAAGAGACCCAGTACTTC
TRBJ2-1 | TRBD2 | TRBV9 | . | CASSVGAGGYNEQFF | TGTGCCAGCAGCGTAGGAGCGGGGGGATACAATGAGCAGTTCTTC
TRBJ1-1 | . | TRBV5-6 | . | CASSLGQLKEAFF | TGTGCCAGCAGCTTGGGGCAGTTGAAGGAAGCTTTCTTT
TRBJ1-6 | . | TRBV7-9 | . | CASSLGVGYSPLHF | TGTGCCAGCAGCTTAGGGGTGGGTTATTCACCCCTCCACTTT
TRBJ1-6 | . | TRBV30 | . | CASSTSSYNSPLHF | TGTGCCTCCTCGACGAGCTCCTATAATTCACCCCTCCACTTT
TRBJ2-3 | TRBD2 | TRBV19 | . | CASSTGGAGRTDTQYF | TGTGCCAGTAGTACCGGGGGGGCAGGCCGCACAGATACGCAGTATTTT
TRBJ2-6 | . | TRBV10-3 | . | CAISDRTGANVLTF | TGTGCCATCAGTGACAGAACTGGGGCCAACGTCCTGACTTTC
TRBJ1-4 | TRBD1 | TRBV4-3 | . | CASSQDSGGGEKLFF | TGCGCCAGCAGCCAAGATTCAGGGGGAGGTGAAAAACTGTTTTTT
TRBJ1-4 | . | TRBV5-4 | . | CASSAGGQRLNEKLFF | TGTGCCAGCAGTGCGGGAGGACAGCGCCTTAATGAAAAACTGTTTTTT
TRBJ2-1 | . | TRBV6-5 | . | CASSTLERSYNEQFF | TGTGCCAGCAGTACTTTGGAGCGCTCCTACAATGAGCAGTTCTTC
TRBJ1-5 | . | TRBV7-3 | . | CASSPQASNDQPQHF | TGTGCCAGCAGCCCCCAGGCTAGCAATGATCAGCCCCAGCATTTT
TRBJ2-1 | . | TRBV2 | . | CASRPEVEQFF | TGTGCCAGCAGACCAGAGGTTGAGCAGTTCTTC
TRBJ2-1 | TRBD1 | TRBV6-2/TRBV6-3 | . | CASSPRQGIGTDNEQFF | TGTGCCAGCAGCCCGCGACAGGGTATAGGCACGGACAATGAGCAGTTCTTC
TRBJ1-5 | . | TRBV10-2 | . | CASLPSAPNQPQHF | TGCGCCAGCCTACCCTCTGCCCCTAATCAGCCCCAGCATTTT
TRBJ1-1 | . | TRBV3-1/TRBV3-2 | . | CASSQASDEAFF | TGTGCCAGCAGCCAAGCTTCGGACGAAGCTTTCTTT
TRBJ2-7 | TRBD2 | TRBV6-6 | . | CASSLAGGLYEQYF | TGTGCCAGCAGTCTAGCGGGGGGGCTCTACGAGCAGTACTTC
TRBJ1-4 | . | TRBV2 | . | CASSGHPGGTNEKLFF | TGTGCCAGCAGCGGCCACCCAGGCGGGACTAATGAAAAACTGTTTTTT
TRBJ1-1 | . | TRBV4-1 | . | CASSQDLYRVGTEAFF | TGCGCCAGCAGCCAAGATCTTTACAGGGTGGGAACTGAAGCTTTCTTT
TRBJ1-2 | . | TRBV10-3 | once | CAISEWGSYGYTF | TGTGCCATCAGTGAGTGGGGAAGCTATGGCTACACCTTC
TRBJ1-1 | . | TRBV7-8 | . | CASSFLELENTEAFF | TGTGCCAGCAGCTTTCTGGAGCTAGAGAACACTGAAGCTTTCTTT
TRBJ1-5 | TRBD1 | TRBV7-6 | . | CASSATRTGNQPQHF | TGTGCCAGCAGCGCTACCCGGACAGGGAATCAGCCCCAGCATTTT
TRBJ2-5 | . | TRBV11-3 | . | CASSFEGRVEETQYF | TGTGCCAGCAGCTTCGAGGGACGGGTCGAAGAGACCCAGTACTTC
TRBJ1-3 | . | TRBV5-4 | . | CASSLVGSGNTIYF | TGTGCCAGCAGCTTGGTAGGGTCTGGAAACACCATATATTTT
TRBJ1-2 | TRBD1 | TRBV6-6 | . | CASSPAMGTAFYRF | TGTGCCAGCAGCCCCGCGATGGGGACAGCTTTTTATCGCTTC
TRBJ1-2 | TRBD1 | TRBV7-2 | . | CASSRFSGQGGTNYGYTF | TGTGCCAGCAGCCGCTTCTCAGGACAGGGAGGCACTAACTATGGCTACACCTTC
TRBJ2-5 | TRBD2 | TRBV7-2 | . | CASSLRTSGGQETQYF | TGTGCCAGCAGCTTAAGGACTAGCGGGGGCCAAGAGACCCAGTACTTC
TRBJ2-3 | TRBD1 | TRBV7-3 | . | CASSLNRGPDTQYF | TGTGCCAGCAGTCTCAACAGGGGCCCAGATACGCAGTATTTT
TRBJ1-2 | . | TRBV5-1 | . | CASSPGGLNYGYTF | TGCGCCAGCAGCCCCGGTGGTCTAAACTATGGCTACACCTTC
TRBJ2-5 | . | TRBV27 | . | CASSRRDTQETQYF | TGTGCCAGCAGTCGGAGGGACACCCAAGAGACCCAGTACTTC
TRBJ1-1 | . | TRBV7-9 | . | CASSPYGRGTEAFF | TGTGCCAGCAGCCCCTACGGCAGGGGCACTGAAGCTTTCTTT
TRBJ1-6 | . | TRBV7-9 | few | CASSSSGTSSSPLHF | TGTGCCAGCAGCTCGAGTGGGACTTCCTCTTCACCCCTCCACTTT
TRBJ2-2 | . | TRBV24-1 | once | CATSVQGGTGELFF | TGTGCCACCAGTGTCCAGGGTGGGACCGGGGAGCTGTTTTTT
TRBJ2-1 | . | TRBV12-3/TRBV12-4 | . | CASSAYYANEQFF | TGTGCCAGCAGTGCCTACTATGCCAATGAGCAGTTCTTC
TRBJ2-1 | TRBD1 | TRBV11-2 | . | CASSLYGTGEYNEQFF | TGTGCCAGCAGCTTATATGGGACAGGGGAGTACAATGAGCAGTTCTTC
TRBJ2-5 | TRBD1 | TRBV29-1 | . | CSVLETGVLETQYF | TGCAGCGTTTTGGAGACAGGGGTACTTGAGACCCAGTACTTC
TRBJ2-5 | TRBD2 | TRBV10-3 | . | CAISDPRLAQTQYF | TGTGCCATCAGTGACCCGAGACTAGCCCAGACCCAGTACTTC
TRBJ1-2 | TRBD1 | TRBV5-1 | once | CASSSGQGSNYGYTF | TGCGCCAGCAGCTCGGGACAGGGCTCTAACTATGGCTACACCTTC
TRBJ1-2 | . | TRBV11-2 | once | CASSSVGYGYTF | TGTGCCAGCAGCTCAGTCGGGTATGGCTACACCTTC
TRBJ1-2 | . | TRBV19 | . | CASSTQGGGYGYTF | TGTGCCAGTAGTACACAGGGAGGCGGGTATGGCTACACCTTC
TRBJ2-5 | TRBD1 | TRBV7-2 | . | CASSLQGSLGTQYF | TGTGCCAGCAGCCTACAGGGGTCTCTAGGGACCCAGTACTTC
TRBJ1-2 | TRBD1 | TRBV7-2 | once | CASSRNGQGNYGYTF | TGTGCCAGCAGCAGGAACGGACAGGGCAACTATGGCTACACCTTC
TRBJ2-3 | . | TRBV2 | . | CAGGDRARTDTQYF | TGTGCTGGCGGGGATCGAGCGAGGACAGATACGCAGTATTTT
TRBJ1-6 | . | TRBV30 | . | CAWSNDWAISPLHF | TGTGCCTGGAGTAATGATTGGGCGATTTCACCCCTCCACTTT